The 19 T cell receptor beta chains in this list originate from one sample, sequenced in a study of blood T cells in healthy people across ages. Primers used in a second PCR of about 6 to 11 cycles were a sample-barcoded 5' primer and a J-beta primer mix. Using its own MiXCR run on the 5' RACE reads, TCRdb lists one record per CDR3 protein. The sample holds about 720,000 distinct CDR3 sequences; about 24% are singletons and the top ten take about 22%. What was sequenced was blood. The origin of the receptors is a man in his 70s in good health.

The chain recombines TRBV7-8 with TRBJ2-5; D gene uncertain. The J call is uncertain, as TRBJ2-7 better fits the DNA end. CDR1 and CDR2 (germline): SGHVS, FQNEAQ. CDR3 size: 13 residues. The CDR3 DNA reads TGTGCCAGCAGCCCGTTAGGTTCGGGCGAGCAGTACTTC. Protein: CASSPLGSGEQYF.

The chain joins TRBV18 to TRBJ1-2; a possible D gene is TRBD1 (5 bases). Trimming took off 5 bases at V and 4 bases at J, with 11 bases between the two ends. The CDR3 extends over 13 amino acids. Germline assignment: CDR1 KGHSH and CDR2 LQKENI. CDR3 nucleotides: TGTGCCAGCTCAGAGACAGACACCTATGGCTACACCTTC. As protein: CASSETDTYGYTF.

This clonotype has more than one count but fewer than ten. The CDR3 spells CASSSHGDRTYEQYF. The DNA for the CDR3 is TGCGCCAGCAGCTCCCATGGAGACAGAACCTACGAGCAGTACTTC. This chain connects TRBV5-1 to TRBJ2-5; perhaps TRBD1 as D (5 bases). TRBJ2-7 explains the end of the DNA better; the J call may be wrong. Looked up from germline, CDR1 is SGHRS and CDR2 is YFSETQ. This CDR3 contains 15 residues.

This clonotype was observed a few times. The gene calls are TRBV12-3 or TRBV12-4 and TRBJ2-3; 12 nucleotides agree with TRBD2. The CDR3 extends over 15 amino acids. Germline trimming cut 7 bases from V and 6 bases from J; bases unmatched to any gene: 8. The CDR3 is CASTRGLAGVDTQYF. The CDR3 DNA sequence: TGTGCCAGCACCCGGGGACTAGCGGGCGTCGATACGCAGTATTTT.

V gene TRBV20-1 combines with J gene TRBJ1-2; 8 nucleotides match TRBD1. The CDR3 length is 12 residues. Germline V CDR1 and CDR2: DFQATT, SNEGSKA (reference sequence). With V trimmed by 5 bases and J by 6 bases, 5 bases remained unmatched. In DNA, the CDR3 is TGCAGTGCTCCCCGGACAGGGCATGGCTACACCTTC. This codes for CSAPRTGHGYTF.

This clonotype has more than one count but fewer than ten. DNA of the CDR3: TGTGCCAGCAGCTTAGTGAAGGACCTGACTTTC. Its translation: CASSLVKDLTF. This chain connects TRBV7-9 to TRBJ2-6; D uncertain. Germline lookup yields CDR1 SEHNR and CDR2 FQNEAQ (reference sequence). V was cut by 1 base and J by 15 bases, with 7 bases left in between. The CDR3 sequence is 11 residues long.

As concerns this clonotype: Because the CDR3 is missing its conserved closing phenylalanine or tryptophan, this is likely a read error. The CDR3 nucleotides read TGTGCCAGCAGCTACCTCTACGAGCAGTACTCC. It translates to CASSYLYEQYS. The chain couples TRBV3-1 to TRBJ2-7; D gene uncertain. This CDR3 has 11 residues. V lost 5 bases and J 3 bases, leaving 5 bases between the germline ends. CDR1 LGHDT and CDR2 YNNKEL come from the germline V gene (reference sequence).

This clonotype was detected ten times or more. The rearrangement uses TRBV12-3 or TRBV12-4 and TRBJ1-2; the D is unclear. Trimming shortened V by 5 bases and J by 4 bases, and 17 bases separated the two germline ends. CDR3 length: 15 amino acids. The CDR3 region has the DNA TGTGCCAGCAGTCCCACCCCCGGCAGCGCCTATGGCTACACCTTC. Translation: CASSPTPGSAYGYTF.

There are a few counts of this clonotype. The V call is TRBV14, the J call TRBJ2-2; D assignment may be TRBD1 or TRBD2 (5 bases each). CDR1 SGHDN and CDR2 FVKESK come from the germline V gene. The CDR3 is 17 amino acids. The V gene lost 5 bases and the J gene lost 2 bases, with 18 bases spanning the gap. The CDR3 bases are TGTGCCAGCAGCGGCCGGGACCACAAATCCAACACCGGGGAGCTGTTTTTT. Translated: CASSGRDHKSNTGELFF. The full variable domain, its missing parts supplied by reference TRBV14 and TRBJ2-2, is EAGVTQFPSHSVIEKGQTVTLRCDPISGHDNLYWYRRVMGKEIKFLLHFVKESKQDESGMPNNRFLAERTGGTYSTLKVQPAELEDSGVYFCASSGRDHKSNTGELFFGEGSRLTVL.

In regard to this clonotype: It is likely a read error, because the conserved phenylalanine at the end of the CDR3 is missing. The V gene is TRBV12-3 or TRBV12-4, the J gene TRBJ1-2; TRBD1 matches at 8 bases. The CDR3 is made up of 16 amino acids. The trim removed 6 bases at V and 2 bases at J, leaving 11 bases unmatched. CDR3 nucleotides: TGTGCCAGCAGCCCTCTGGAACAGGGGGTAAACTATGGCTACACCCTC. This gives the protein CASSPLEQGVNYGYTL.

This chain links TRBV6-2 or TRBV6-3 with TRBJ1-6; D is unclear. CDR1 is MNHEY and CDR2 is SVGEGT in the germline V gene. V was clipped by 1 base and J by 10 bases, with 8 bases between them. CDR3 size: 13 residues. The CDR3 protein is CASSYLRTSPLHF. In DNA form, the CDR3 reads TGTGCCAGCAGTTACTTAAGGACCTCACCCCTCCACTTT.

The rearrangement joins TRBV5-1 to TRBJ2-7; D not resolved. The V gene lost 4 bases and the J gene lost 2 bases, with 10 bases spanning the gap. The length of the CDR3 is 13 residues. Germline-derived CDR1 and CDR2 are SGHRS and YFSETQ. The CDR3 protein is CASSRESAYEQYF. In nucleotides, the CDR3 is TGCGCCAGCAGCAGGGAATCGGCCTACGAGCAGTACTTC.

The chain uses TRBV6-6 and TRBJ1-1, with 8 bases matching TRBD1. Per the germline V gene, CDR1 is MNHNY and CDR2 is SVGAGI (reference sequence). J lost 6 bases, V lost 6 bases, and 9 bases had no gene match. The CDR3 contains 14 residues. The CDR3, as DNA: TGTGCCAGCAGACCCCCTGACAGGGGTTCTGAAGCTTTCTTT. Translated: CASRPPDRGSEAFF.

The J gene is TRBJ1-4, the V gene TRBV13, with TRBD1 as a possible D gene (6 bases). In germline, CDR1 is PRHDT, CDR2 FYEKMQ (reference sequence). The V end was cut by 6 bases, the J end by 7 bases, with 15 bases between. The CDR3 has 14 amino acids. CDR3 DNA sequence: TGTGCCAGCAGTCGAGGGGGTAGTGGTGAAAAACTGTTTTTT. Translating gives CASSRGGSGEKLFF.

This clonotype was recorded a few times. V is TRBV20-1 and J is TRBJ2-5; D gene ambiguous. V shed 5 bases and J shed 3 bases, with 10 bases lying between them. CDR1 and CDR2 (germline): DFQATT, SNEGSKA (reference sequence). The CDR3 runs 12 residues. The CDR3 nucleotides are TGCAGTGCTCTAGGACGGGAAGAGACCCAGTACTTC. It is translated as CSALGREETQYF.

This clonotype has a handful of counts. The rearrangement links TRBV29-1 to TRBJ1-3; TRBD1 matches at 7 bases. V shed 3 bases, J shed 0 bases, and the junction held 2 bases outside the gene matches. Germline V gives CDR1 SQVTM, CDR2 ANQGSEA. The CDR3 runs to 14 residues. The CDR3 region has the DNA TGCAGCGTTGATCAGGGGGGCTCTGGAAACACCATATATTTT. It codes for CSVDQGGSGNTIYF.

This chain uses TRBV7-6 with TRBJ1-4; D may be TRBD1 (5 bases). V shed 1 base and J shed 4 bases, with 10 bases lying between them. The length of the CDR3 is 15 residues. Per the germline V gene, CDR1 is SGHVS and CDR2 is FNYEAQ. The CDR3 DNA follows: TGTGCCAGCAGCTTAGAGCTAGGGGTTAATGAAAAACTGTTTTTT. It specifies CASSLELGVNEKLFF. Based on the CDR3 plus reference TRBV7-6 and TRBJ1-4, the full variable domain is GAGVSQSPRYKVTKRGQDVALRCDPISGHVSLYWYRQALGQGPEFLTYFNYEAQQDKSGLPNDRFSAERPEGSISTLTIQRTEQRDSAMYRCASSLELGVNEKLFFGSGTQLSVL.

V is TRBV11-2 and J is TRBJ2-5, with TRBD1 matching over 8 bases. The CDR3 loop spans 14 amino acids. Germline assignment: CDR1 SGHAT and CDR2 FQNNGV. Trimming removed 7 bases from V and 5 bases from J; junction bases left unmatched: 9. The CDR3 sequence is CASTDRGRWETQYF. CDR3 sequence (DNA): TGTGCCAGCACAGACAGGGGCAGATGGGAGACCCAGTACTTC.

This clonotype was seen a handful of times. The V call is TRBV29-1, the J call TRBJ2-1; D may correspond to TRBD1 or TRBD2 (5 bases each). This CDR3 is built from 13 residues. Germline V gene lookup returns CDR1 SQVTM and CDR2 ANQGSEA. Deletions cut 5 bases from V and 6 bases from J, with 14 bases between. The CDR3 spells CSVSGQNINEQFF. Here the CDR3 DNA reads TGCAGCGTTTCGGGGCAGAATATCAATGAGCAGTTCTTC.